The sequence of this T cell receptor beta chain was determined in a study of blood T cell repertoires in COVID-19. Study-wide background: Nucleic acid was either cDNA or gDNA, and it came from T cells, B-cell-depleted T cells, or PBMCs.

Assay used: immunoSEQ multiplex PCR; TCRdb lists only in-frame clones, some missing. The table shows tens of thousands of clones, with approximately 85% occurring only once. With regard to this clone: The junction differs from germline at one of its ends, possibly a read error.

This sequence was found in a human donor in a cohort sampled during active COVID-19. The sequenced sample consisted of peripheral blood.

The CDR3, as DNA: TGTGCCGGCAGTTACTTGAGACAGGGGGATGGGGCCAACGTCCTGACTTTC. Translated, it gives CAGSYLRQGDGANVLTF. The chain recombines TRBV6-2 or TRBV6-3 with TRBJ2-6, with 9 bases aligning to TRBD1. The CDR3 covers 17 residues. Germline V lookup: CDR1 MNHEY, CDR2 SVGEGT.